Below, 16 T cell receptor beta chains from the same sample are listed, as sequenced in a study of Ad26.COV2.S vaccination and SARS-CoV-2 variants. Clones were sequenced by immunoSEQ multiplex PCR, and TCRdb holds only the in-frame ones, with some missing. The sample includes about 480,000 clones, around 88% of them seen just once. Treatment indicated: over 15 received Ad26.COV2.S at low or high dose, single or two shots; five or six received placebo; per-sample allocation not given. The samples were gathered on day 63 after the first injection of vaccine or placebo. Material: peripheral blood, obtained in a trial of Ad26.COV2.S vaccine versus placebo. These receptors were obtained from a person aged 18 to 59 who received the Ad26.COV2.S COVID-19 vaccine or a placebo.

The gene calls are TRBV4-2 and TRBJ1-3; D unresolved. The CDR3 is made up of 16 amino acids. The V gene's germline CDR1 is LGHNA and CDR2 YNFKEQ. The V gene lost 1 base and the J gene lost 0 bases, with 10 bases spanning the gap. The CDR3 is CASSQVGGVSGNTIYF. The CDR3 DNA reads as TGTGCCAGCAGCCAAGTTGGTGGGGTCTCTGGAAACACCATATATTTT.

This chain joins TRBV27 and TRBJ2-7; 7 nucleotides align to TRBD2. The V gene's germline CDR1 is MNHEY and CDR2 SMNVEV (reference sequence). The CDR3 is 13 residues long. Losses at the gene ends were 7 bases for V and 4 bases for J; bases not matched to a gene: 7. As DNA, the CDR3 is TGTGCCAGCATGGCGGGAGAAAGTTACGAGCAGTACTTC. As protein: CASMAGESYEQYF.

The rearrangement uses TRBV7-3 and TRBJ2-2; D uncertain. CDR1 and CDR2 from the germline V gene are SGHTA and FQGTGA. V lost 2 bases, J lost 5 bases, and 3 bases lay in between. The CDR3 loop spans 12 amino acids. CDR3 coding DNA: TGTGCCAGCAGCTTACCAACCGGGGAGCTGTTTTTT. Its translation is CASSLPTGELFF.

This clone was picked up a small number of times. The CDR3, as DNA: TGTGCCAGCAGTACACCCCCCGCCTACAATGAGCAGTTCTTC. This gives the protein CASSTPPAYNEQFF. The V and J genes are TRBV6-2 or TRBV6-3 and TRBJ2-1; D remains unclear. The CDR3 loop spans 14 amino acids. CDR1 MNHEY and CDR2 SVGEGT come from the germline V gene. With 5 bases removed from V and 2 bases from J, the gap between germline ends came to 10 bases.

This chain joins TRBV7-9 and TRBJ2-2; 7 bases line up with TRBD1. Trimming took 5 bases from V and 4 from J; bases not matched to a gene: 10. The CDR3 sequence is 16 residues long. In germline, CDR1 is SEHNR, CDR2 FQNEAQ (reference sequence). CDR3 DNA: TGTGCCAGCAGCGGAGCAGGGGGTGTCAGCACCGGGGAGCTGTTTTTT. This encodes CASSGAGGVSTGELFF.

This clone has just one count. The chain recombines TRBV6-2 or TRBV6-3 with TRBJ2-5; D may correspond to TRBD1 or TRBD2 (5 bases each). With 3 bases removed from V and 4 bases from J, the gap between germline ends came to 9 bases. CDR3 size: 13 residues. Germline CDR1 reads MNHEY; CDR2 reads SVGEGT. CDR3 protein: CASSYGGVETQYF. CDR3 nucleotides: TGTGCCAGCAGTTATGGGGGAGTAGAGACCCAGTACTTC.

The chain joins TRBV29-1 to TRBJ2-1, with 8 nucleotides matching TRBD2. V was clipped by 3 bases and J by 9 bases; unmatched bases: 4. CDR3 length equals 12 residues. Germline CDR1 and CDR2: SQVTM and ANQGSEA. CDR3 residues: CSVERLAREQFF. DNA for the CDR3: TGCAGCGTTGAGCGACTAGCGCGTGAGCAGTTCTTC.

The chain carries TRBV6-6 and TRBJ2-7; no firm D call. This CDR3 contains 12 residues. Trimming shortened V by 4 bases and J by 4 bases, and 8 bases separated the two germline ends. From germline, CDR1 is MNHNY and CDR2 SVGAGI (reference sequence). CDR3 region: CASSFAGYEQYF. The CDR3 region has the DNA TGTGCCAGCAGTTTCGCCGGGTACGAGCAGTACTTC.

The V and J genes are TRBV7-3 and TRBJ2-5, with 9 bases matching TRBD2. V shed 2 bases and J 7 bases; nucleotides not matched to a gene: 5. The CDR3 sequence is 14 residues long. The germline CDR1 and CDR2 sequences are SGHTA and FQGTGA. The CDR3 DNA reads TGTGCCAGCAGCTTAGGCGGTAGCGGGGGGACCCAGTACTTC. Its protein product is CASSLGGSGGTQYF.

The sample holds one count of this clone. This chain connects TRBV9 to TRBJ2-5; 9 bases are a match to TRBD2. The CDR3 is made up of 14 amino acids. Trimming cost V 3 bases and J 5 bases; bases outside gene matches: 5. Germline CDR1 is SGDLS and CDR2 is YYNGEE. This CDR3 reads CASSATGTSETQYF. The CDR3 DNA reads TGTGCCAGCAGCGCTACCGGGACTAGCGAGACCCAGTACTTC.

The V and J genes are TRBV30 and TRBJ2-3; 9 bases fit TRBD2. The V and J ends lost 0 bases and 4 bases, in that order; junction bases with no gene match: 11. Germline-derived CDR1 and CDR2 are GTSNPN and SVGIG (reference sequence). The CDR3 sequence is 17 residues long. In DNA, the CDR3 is TGTGCCTGGAGTGTACCAAGCGGCGGGAGGGCCGCAGATACGCAGTATTTT. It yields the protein CAWSVPSGGRAADTQYF.

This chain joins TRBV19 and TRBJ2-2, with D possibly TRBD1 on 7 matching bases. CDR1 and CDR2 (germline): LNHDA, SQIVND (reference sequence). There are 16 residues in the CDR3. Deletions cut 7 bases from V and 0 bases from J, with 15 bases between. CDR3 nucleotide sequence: TGTGCCAGTAAGACAGGGAGGTCATCGAACACCGGGGAGCTGTTTTTT. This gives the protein CASKTGRSSNTGELFF.

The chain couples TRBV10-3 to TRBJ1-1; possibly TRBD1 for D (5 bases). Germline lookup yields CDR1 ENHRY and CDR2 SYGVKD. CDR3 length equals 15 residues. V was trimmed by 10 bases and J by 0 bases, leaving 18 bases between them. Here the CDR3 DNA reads TGTGCCAGCACGAACCCGGGGGGAATGAACACTGAAGCTTTCTTT. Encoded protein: CASTNPGGMNTEAFF.

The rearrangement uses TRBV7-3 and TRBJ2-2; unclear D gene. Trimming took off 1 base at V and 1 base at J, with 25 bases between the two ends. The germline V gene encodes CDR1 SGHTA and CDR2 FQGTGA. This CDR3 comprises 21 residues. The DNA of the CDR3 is TGTGCCAGCAGCTTAAAAGGGAAAATGCGGCGGCTGAATCTGAACACCGGGGAGCTGTTTTTT. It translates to CASSLKGKMRRLNLNTGELFF.

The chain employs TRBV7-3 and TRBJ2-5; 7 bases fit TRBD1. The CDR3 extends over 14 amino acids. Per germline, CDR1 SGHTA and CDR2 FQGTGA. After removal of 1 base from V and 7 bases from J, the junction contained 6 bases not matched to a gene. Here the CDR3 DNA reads TGTGCCAGCAGCTTAATTGGCCCAGGGGGGACCCAGTACTTC. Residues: CASSLIGPGGTQYF.

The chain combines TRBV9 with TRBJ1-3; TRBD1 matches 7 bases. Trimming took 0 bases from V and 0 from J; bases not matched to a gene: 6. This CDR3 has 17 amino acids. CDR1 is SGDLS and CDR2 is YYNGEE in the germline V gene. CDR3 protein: CASSVEGGAGSGNTIYF. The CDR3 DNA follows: TGTGCCAGCAGCGTAGAAGGGGGCGCAGGCTCTGGAAACACCATATATTTT.